This T cell receptor beta chain was documented in a study of spatial heterogeneity in lung cancer. Sample time point: sample taken at primary tumor resection. Researchers sequenced whole RNA taken from tumor, nontumor lung or frozen PBMC without sorting. There are many counts of this clonotype. CDR3 length: 14 residues. CDR1 is SQVTM, CDR2 ANQGSEA, per germline. The V gene lost 4 bases and the J gene lost 0 bases, with 11 bases spanning the gap. Every cDNA TCR molecule received its own unique molecular identifier. From the 5' RACE reads, TCRdb called clonotypes with MiXCR, one entry per CDR3 protein. The sample lists about 75,000 distinct CDR3 sequences; approximately 12% were seen once.

This sample comprised PBMCs, obtained at surgery. The genes are TRBV29-1 and TRBJ2-3; TRBD2 might be the D (5 bases). The sequence was obtained from a male donor with early-stage non-small cell lung cancer. This chain's CDR3 is CSVASGLSTDTQYF. In DNA form, the CDR3 reads TGCAGCGTTGCAAGCGGTCTCAGCACAGATACGCAGTATTTT.